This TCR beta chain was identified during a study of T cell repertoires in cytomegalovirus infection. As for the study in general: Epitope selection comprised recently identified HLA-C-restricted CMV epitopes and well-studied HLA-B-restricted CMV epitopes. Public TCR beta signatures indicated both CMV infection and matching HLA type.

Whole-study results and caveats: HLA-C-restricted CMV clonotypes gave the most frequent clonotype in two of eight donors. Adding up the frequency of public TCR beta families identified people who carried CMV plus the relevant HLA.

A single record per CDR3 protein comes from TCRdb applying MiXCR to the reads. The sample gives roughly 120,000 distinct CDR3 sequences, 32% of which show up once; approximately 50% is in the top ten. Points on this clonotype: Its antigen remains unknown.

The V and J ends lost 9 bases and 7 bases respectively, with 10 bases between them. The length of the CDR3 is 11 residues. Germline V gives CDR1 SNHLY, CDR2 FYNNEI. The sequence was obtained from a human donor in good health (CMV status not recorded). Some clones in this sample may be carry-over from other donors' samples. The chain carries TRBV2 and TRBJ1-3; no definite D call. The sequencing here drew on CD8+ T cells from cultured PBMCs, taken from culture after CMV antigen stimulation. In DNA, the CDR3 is TGTGCCAGTCTGTCACGGAACACCATATATTTT. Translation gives CASLSRNTIYF.